Each of the 25 T cell receptor beta chains below was sequenced from the same sample in a study of OX40 agonist ivuxolimab in advanced cancers. Clones were read by immunoSEQ multiplex PCR, and TCRdb kept only the in-frame ones, dropping some. Among some 90,000 clones listed, around 87% were seen once. Source: CD4+ or CD8+ T cells sorted from blood, taken in a trial of the OX40 agonist ivuxolimab. The receptors stem from an adult with an advanced solid tumor such as melanoma, head and neck, liver or kidney cancer.

The genes are TRBV11-3 and TRBJ1-1; D unresolved. Germline lookup yields CDR1 SGHNT and CDR2 YENEEA. V was pared by 2 bases and J by 1 base, with 5 bases between. The CDR3 runs to 13 residues. CDR3 DNA sequence: TGTGCCAGCAGCTTAAGGGAGAACACTGAAGCTTTCTTT. It yields the protein CASSLRENTEAFF.

The chain joins TRBV28 to TRBJ1-1; TRBD1 aligns across 7 bases. The CDR3 covers 19 residues. Unmatched junction bases numbered 22, after V lost 6 bases and J lost 3 bases. From germline, CDR1 is MDHEN and CDR2 SYDVKM. CDR3 sequence reads: CASSPKGGRGWFSDTEAFF. CDR3 coding DNA: TGTGCCAGCAGCCCTAAGGGGGGCAGGGGGTGGTTTAGTGACACTGAAGCTTTCTTT.

The rearrangement uses TRBV7-9 and TRBJ2-1, with a possible D match to TRBD1 (5 bases). The CDR3 length is 15 residues. Trimming removed 2 bases from V and 5 bases from J, with 13 bases in between. Per the germline V gene, CDR1 is SEHNR and CDR2 is FQNEAQ (reference sequence). The CDR3 DNA is TGTGCCAGCAGCTTATTAGTGGCAGGGAACAATGAGCAGTTCTTC. Translating gives CASSLLVAGNNEQFF.

This chain joins TRBV6-1 and TRBJ1-6, with D possibly matching TRBD1 (6 bases). Germline assignment: CDR1 MNHNS and CDR2 SASEGT. V lost 5 bases and J 5 bases, leaving 13 bases between the germline ends. The CDR3 extends over 15 amino acids. The CDR3 here is CASSPTGWNNSPLHF. In DNA form, the CDR3 reads TGTGCCAGCAGTCCTACAGGGTGGAATAATTCACCCCTCCACTTT.

The V call is TRBV14, the J call TRBJ1-1; the D gene is possibly TRBD1 (5 bases). This CDR3 comprises 17 residues. In germline, CDR1 is SGHDN, CDR2 FVKESK. V was trimmed by 1 base and J by 7 bases, leaving 22 bases between them. This CDR3 is CASSQVLPRDRPLEAFF. In DNA, the CDR3 is TGTGCCAGCAGCCAAGTCCTGCCTCGCGACAGACCCCTTGAAGCTTTCTTT.

The gene calls are TRBV7-2 and TRBJ1-6; tentatively, D is TRBD1 (5 bases). Trimming removed 1 base at V and 9 bases at J, with 19 bases between. The CDR3 runs to 17 residues. The germline CDR1 and CDR2 sequences are SGHTA and FQGNSA. CDR3 sequence reads: CASSLEAHPGRVSPLHF. Written as DNA, the CDR3 is TGTGCCAGCAGCTTAGAGGCCCACCCAGGGAGGGTTTCACCCCTCCACTTT.

Only a few counts were recorded for this clone. V is TRBV21-1 and J is TRBJ2-7; the D call in the table, TRBD1, was not verified against the DNA. TRBV21-1 is described as a pseudogene. This CDR3 is built from 9 residues. The CDR3 protein is CARYTALLF. In DNA, the CDR3 is TGTGCCCGTTACACCGCCCTTCTCTTC.

This clone was recorded only once. DNA for the CDR3: TGTGCCAGCTCACCAAAGGCAGGAGGTGAGACTGAAGCTTTCTTT. This translates into CASSPKAGGETEAFF. The chain recombines TRBV18 with TRBJ1-1; D not certain. The CDR3 contains 15 residues. Trimming removed 2 bases from V and 5 bases from J, with 15 bases in between. Germline CDR1 reads KGHSH; CDR2 reads LQKENI. The variable domain in full, completed from reference TRBV18 and TRBJ1-1, reads NAGVMQNPRHLVRRRGQEARLRCSPMKGHSHVYWYRQLPEEGLKFMVYLQKENIIDESGMPKERFSAEFPKEGPSILRIQQVVRGDSAAYFCASSPKAGGETEAFFGQGTRLTVV.

The rearrangement joins TRBV6-5 to TRBJ1-3, with TRBD1 as a possible D gene (6 bases). This CDR3 is 16 amino acids long. CDR1 MNHEY and CDR2 SVGAGI come from the germline V gene. Trimming took 0 bases from V and 0 from J, leaving 9 bases between them. DNA of the CDR3: TGTGCCAGCAGTTACTCAACAGGGATCTCTGGAAACACCATATATTTT. Translation: CASSYSTGISGNTIYF.

The genes are TRBV4-2 and TRBJ2-2; 10 bases are a match to TRBD2. The germline CDR1 and CDR2 sequences are LGHNA and YNFKEQ. The CDR3 runs to 18 residues. With V trimmed by 0 bases and J by 5 bases, 9 bases remained unmatched. The CDR3 DNA is TGTGCCAGCAGCCAAGATACAGGGCTAGCGGGGGTTACCGGGGAGCTGTTTTTT. Translating gives CASSQDTGLAGVTGELFF.

This chain connects TRBV10-3 to TRBJ2-5; D is perhaps TRBD1 (7 bases). This CDR3 comprises 12 residues. The V and J ends lost 2 bases and 11 bases respectively, with 12 bases between them. Germline V CDR1 and CDR2: ENHRY, SYGVKD. CDR3 DNA sequence: TGTGCCATCAGTGAGGCAGGGGGGCATCAGTACTTC. This encodes CAISEAGGHQYF.

The chain links TRBV6-1 to TRBJ1-2; 7 bases match TRBD1. Germline-derived CDR1 and CDR2 are MNHNS and SASEGT. Trimming at V came to 6 bases and at J to 5 bases, leaving 12 bases not matched to a gene. This CDR3 has 15 amino acids. As DNA, the CDR3 is TGTGCCAGCAGACCTGACAGGGAGCCTCTATATGGCTACACCTTC. Amino acids: CASRPDREPLYGYTF.

The CDR3 DNA sequence: TGTGCCAGCTCAGGGGCAGGGGGTAGCAATCAGCCCCAGCATTTT. It translates to CASSGAGGSNQPQHF. The V call is TRBV18, the J call TRBJ1-5, with 7 bases that match TRBD1. Trimming cost V 5 bases and J 0 bases; bases outside gene matches: 4. Germline-derived CDR1 and CDR2 are KGHSH and LQKENI. The CDR3 loop spans 15 amino acids. Together with reference TRBV18 and TRBJ1-5, the CDR3 gives the full variable domain: NAGVMQNPRHLVRRRGQEARLRCSPMKGHSHVYWYRQLPEEGLKFMVYLQKENIIDESGMPKERFSAEFPKEGPSILRIQQVVRGDSAAYFCASSGAGGSNQPQHFGDGTRLSIL.

This clone occurred once. CDR3 sequence: CASSPPTGGDSPLHF. The CDR3 nucleotides read TGTGCCAGCTCACCCCCGACAGGGGGTGATTCACCCCTCCACTTT. V usage is TRBV18 and J usage is TRBJ1-6, with TRBD1 matching over 9 bases. Germline V gene lookup returns CDR1 KGHSH and CDR2 LQKENI. The length of the CDR3 is 15 residues. Trimming cost V 3 bases and J 8 bases; bases outside gene matches: 5.

Remarks on this clone: Other nucleotide sequences in the sample specify the same CDR3. This rearrangement joins TRBV18 to TRBJ1-2, with 9 bases that match TRBD1. CDR1 is KGHSH, CDR2 LQKENI, per germline. Trimming took 4 bases from V and 3 from J; bases not matched to a gene: 3. The CDR3 consists of 14 residues. For the CDR3, the DNA is TGTGCCAGCTCACGCGACAGGGGGGACTATGGCTACACCTTC. This sequence encodes CASSRDRGDYGYTF.

The gene calls are TRBV15 and TRBJ1-4, with 7 bases aligning to TRBD1. The ends lost 2 bases at V and 8 bases at J; junction bases unmatched: 8. The CDR3 length is 15 residues. Germline V gene lookup returns CDR1 LNHNV and CDR2 YYDKDF (reference sequence). The CDR3 region is CATSRLQGSGEKLFF. CDR3 nucleotide sequence: TGTGCCACCAGCAGATTACAGGGGTCGGGGGAAAAACTGTTTTTT.

The chain recombines TRBV18 with TRBJ1-6; D is possibly TRBD1 (5 bases). V lost 3 bases, J lost 9 bases, and 12 bases lay in between. CDR1 is KGHSH and CDR2 is LQKENI in the germline V gene. The CDR3 loop spans 14 amino acids. As DNA, the CDR3 is TGTGCCAGCTCACCGCAGGGATTTAGTTCACCCCTCCACTTT. Its protein product is CASSPQGFSSPLHF. The full variable domain, completed using reference TRBV18 and TRBJ1-6, is NAGVMQNPRHLVRRRGQEARLRCSPMKGHSHVYWYRQLPEEGLKFMVYLQKENIIDESGMPKERFSAEFPKEGPSILRIQQVVRGDSAAYFCASSPQGFSSPLHFGNGTRLTVT.

The chain links TRBV30 to TRBJ1-2; 7 bases are shared with TRBD1. The V and J ends lost 5 bases and 2 bases, in that order; junction bases with no gene match: 14. This CDR3 contains 16 residues. Looked up from germline, CDR1 is GTSNPN and CDR2 is SVGIG (reference sequence). The CDR3 here is CAWAIPQTGPNYGYTF. CDR3 DNA: TGTGCCTGGGCAATTCCTCAGACAGGGCCAAACTATGGCTACACCTTC.

The gene calls are TRBV7-9 and TRBJ2-7, with D maybe TRBD1 (5 bases). The CDR3 consists of 15 residues. Per the germline V gene, CDR1 is SEHNR and CDR2 is FQNEAQ (reference sequence). The V end lost 4 bases, the J end lost 4 bases, and 17 bases lay between the germline ends. The CDR3 bases are TGTGCCAGCAGCTCTAGGACCCTAGGGGCGTACGAGCAGTACTTC. It translates to CASSSRTLGAYEQYF.

V usage is TRBV10-3 and J usage is TRBJ2-1, with 7 bases matching TRBD2. The CDR3 is 17 amino acids. CDR1 and CDR2 (germline): ENHRY, SYGVKD. Trimming at V came to 0 bases and at J to 9 bases, leaving 14 bases not matched to a gene. CDR3 bases: TGTGCCATCAGTGAGTCGGAACTAGCGAGGGAGGCAAGTGAGCAGTTCTTC. This translates into CAISESELAREASEQFF.

Only one count was recorded for this clone. CDR3 loop: CASSDRLGEETQYF. The CDR3, as DNA: TGTGCCAGCTCAGACAGGCTCGGGGAAGAGACCCAGTACTTC. The chain couples TRBV18 to TRBJ2-5, with D perhaps TRBD1 (6 bases). This CDR3 contains 14 residues. Trimming cost V 5 bases and J 3 bases, with 13 bases left between them. In germline, CDR1 is KGHSH, CDR2 LQKENI.

The gene calls are TRBV5-1 and TRBJ1-3; weak D call: TRBD1 (5 bases). V gave up 0 bases and J gave up 0 bases, with 10 bases separating them. CDR3 length: 16 residues. Germline CDR1 reads SGHRS; CDR2 reads YFSETQ. DNA for the CDR3: TGCGCCAGCAGCTTGGAAACAGGCCCCTCTGGAAACACCATATATTTT. This codes for CASSLETGPSGNTIYF.

V and J are TRBV7-9 and TRBJ1-3, with unresolved D. CDR1 and CDR2 (germline): SEHNR, FQNEAQ (reference sequence). Between the trimmed V and J ends, which lost 3 bases and 3 bases, there was a span of 15 bases. The CDR3 consists of 16 residues. The CDR3 DNA reads TGTGCCAGCAGCTTTGTAGGGCCGAACTTTGGAAACACCATATATTTT. This sequence encodes CASSFVGPNFGNTIYF.

This sequence joins TRBV5-4 and TRBJ1-3; the match to TRBD1 covers 7 bases. This CDR3 is 16 amino acids long. V lost 4 bases and J lost 0; bases outside the gene matches: 7. Germline values: CDR1 SGHNT, CDR2 YYREEE (reference sequence). CDR3 loop: CASSPRQGVSGNTIYF. The CDR3 DNA follows: TGTGCCAGCAGCCCCAGACAGGGAGTCTCTGGAAACACCATATATTTT.

V is TRBV2 and J is TRBJ1-5, with 8 positions matching TRBD1. The CDR3 consists of 15 residues. Germline values: CDR1 SNHLY, CDR2 FYNNEI. V shed 4 bases and J 4 bases; nucleotides not matched to a gene: 6. In DNA, the CDR3 is TGTGCCAGCAGTGGGACAGGGTTTGGAAATCAGCCCCAGCATTTT. As protein: CASSGTGFGNQPQHF.